The source of this T cell receptor beta chain is a study of T cells in Graves' hyperthyroidism and ophthalmopathy. V lost 6 bases to trimming and J lost 12 bases, with 17 bases between them. The CDR3 is 13 residues long. From germline, CDR1 is LGHNT and CDR2 FRNRAP. A word on this clonotype: Its antigen is undetermined.

Amplification targeted TCR beta CDR3 regions from RNA transcripts. HTBI primers drove first-round RT-PCR of the TCR CDR3. Using its own MiXCR run on the multiplex PCR reads, TCRdb lists one record per CDR3 protein. The sample records about 680,000 distinct CDR3 sequences, over 35% being singletons. Study observations and caveats: A 13 V-J model separated ophthalmopathy from stable hyperthyroidism. Also found in blood were most expanded thyroid clonotypes above 0.001.

The clonotype comes from a middle-aged woman with Graves' hyperthyroidism. The sequenced material came from blood. The chain recombines TRBV12-5 with TRBJ1-4; D is uncertain. The CDR3 region is CASGRPDSGELFF. The DNA of the CDR3 is TGTGCTAGTGGACGTCCAGATTCCGGGGAACTGTTTTTT.